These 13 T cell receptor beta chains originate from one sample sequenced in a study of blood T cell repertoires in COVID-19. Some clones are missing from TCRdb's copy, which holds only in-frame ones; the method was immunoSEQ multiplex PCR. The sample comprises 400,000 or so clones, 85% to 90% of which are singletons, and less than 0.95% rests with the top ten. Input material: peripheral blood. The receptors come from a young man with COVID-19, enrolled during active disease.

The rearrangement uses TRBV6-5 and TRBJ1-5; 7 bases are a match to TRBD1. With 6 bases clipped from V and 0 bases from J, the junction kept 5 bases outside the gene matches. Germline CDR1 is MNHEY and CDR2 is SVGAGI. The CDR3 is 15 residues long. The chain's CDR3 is CASREGALSNQPQHF. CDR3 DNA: TGTGCCAGCAGGGAGGGGGCCCTTAGCAATCAGCCCCAGCATTTT.

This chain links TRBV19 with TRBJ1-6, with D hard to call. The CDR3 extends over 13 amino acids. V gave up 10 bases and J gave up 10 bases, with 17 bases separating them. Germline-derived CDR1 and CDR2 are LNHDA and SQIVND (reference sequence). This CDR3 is CAISPTIDSPLHF. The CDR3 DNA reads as TGTGCCATCTCGCCTACTATTGACTCACCCCTCCACTTT.

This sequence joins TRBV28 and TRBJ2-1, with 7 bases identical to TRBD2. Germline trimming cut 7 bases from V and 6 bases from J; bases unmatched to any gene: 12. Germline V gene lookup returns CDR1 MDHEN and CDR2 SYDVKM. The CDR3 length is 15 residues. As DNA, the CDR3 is TGTGCCAGCACCCTCCTTTCGGGAGGCGGCAATGAGCAGTTCTTC. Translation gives CASTLLSGGGNEQFF.

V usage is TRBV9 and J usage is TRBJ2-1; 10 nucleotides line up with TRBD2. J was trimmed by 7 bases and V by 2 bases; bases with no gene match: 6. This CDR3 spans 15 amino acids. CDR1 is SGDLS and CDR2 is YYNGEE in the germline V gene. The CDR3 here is CASSVTSGEMNEQFF. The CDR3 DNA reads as TGTGCCAGCAGCGTCACTAGCGGGGAGATGAATGAGCAGTTCTTC.

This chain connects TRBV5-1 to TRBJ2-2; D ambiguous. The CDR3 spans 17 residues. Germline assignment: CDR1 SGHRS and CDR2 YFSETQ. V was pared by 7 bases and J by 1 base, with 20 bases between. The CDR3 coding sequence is TGCGCCAGCGCACTTCAACCCTCAATGCGGAACACCGGGGAGCTGTTTTTT. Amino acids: CASALQPSMRNTGELFF.

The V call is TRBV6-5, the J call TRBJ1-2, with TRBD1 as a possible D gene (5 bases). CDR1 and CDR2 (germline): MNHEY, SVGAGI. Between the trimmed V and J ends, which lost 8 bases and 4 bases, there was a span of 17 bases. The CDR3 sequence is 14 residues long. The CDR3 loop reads CASGVGRGLYGYTF. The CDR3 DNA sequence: TGTGCCAGCGGGGTGGGAAGGGGCCTCTATGGCTACACCTTC.

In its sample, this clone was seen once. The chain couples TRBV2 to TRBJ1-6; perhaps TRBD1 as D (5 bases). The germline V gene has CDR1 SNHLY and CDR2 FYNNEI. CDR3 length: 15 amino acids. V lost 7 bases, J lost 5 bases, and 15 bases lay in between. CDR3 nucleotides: TGTGCCAGCAAGAGAGAGACAGCTAATAATTCACCCCTCCACTTT. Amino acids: CASKRETANNSPLHF.

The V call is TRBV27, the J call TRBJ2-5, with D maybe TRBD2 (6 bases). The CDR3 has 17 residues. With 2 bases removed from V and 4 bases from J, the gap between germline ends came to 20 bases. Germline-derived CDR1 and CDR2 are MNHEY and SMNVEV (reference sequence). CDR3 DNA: TGTGCCAGCAGTTTACGCCGGACCAGCGTGGGGGGAGAGACCCAGTACTTC. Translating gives CASSLRRTSVGGETQYF.

CDR3 nucleotide sequence: TGTGCCAGTAGTATTACGGGACAGACTGTTTCAGGCTACACCTTC. This gives the protein CASSITGQTVSGYTF. The chain uses TRBV19 and TRBJ1-2, with TRBD1 identical over 7 bases. Germline CDR1 and CDR2: LNHDA and SQIVND (reference sequence). This CDR3 has 15 residues. The V and J ends lost 3 bases and 8 bases, in that order; junction bases with no gene match: 12.

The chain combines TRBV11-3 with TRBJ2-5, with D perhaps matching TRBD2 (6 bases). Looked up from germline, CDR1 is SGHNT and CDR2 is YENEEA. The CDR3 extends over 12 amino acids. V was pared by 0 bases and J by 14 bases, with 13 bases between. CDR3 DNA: TGTGCCAGCAGCTTAGATCCGGGGACTCCCTACTTC. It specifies CASSLDPGTPYF. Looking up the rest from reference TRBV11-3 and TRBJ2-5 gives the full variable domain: EAGVVQSPRYKIIEKKQPVAFWCNPISGHNTLYWYLQNLGQGPELLIRYENEEAVDDSQLPKDRFSAERLKGVDSTLKIQPAELGDSAVYLCASSLDPGTPYFGPGTRLLVL.

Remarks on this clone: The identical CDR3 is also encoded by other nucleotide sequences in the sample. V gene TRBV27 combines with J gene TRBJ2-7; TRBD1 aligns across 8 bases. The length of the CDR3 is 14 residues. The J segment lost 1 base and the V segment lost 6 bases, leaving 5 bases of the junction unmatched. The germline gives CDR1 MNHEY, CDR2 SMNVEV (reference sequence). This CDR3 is CASSRQGASYEQYF. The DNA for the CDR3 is TGTGCCAGCAGCAGGCAGGGGGCATCCTACGAGCAGTACTTC.

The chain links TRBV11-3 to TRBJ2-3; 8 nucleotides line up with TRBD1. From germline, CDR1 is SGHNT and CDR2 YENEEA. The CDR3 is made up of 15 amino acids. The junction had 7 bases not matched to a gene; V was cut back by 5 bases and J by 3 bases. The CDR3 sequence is CASSQQGALTDTQYF. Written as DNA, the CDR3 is TGTGCCAGCAGCCAGCAGGGGGCGCTTACAGATACGCAGTATTTT.

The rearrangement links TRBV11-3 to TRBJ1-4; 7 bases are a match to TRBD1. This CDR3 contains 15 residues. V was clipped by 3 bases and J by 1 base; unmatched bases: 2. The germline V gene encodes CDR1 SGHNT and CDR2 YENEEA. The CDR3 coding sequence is TGTGCCAGCAGCTTGAACAGGGGAACTAATGAAAAACTGTTTTTT. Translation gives CASSLNRGTNEKLFF.